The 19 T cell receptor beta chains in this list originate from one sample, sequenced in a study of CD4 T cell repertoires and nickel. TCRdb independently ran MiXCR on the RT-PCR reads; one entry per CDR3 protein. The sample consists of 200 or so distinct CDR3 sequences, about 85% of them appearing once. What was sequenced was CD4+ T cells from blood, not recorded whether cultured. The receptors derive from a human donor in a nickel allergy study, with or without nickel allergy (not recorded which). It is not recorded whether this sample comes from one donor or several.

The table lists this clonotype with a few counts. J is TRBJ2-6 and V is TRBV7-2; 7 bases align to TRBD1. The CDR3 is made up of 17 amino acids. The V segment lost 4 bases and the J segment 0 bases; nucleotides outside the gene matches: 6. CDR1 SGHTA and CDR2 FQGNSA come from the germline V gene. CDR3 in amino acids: CASSSGQIYSGANVLTF. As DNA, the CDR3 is TGTGCCAGCAGCTCGGGACAGATCTACTCTGGGGCCAACGTCCTGACTTTC.

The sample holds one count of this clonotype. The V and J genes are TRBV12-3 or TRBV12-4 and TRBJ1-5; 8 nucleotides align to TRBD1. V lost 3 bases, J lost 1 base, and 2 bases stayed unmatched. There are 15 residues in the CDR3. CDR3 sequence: CASSFRQGSNQPQHF. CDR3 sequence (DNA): TGTGCCAGCAGTTTTAGACAGGGGAGCAATCAGCCCCAGCATTTT.

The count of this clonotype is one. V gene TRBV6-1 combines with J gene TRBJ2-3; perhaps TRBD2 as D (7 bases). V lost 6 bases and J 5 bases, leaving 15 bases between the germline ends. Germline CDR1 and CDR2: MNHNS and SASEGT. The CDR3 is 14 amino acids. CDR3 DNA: TGTGCCAGCAGGAGGGCGGGGGCGGTAGATACGCAGTATTTT. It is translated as CASRRAGAVDTQYF.

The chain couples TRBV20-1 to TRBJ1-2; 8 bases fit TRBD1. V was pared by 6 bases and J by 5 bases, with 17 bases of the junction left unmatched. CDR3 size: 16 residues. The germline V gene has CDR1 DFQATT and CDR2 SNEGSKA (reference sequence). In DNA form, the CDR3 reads TGCAGTGCCAGCCCGGACAGGGCGGACCTACCTTATGGCTACACCTTC. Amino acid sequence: CSASPDRADLPYGYTF.

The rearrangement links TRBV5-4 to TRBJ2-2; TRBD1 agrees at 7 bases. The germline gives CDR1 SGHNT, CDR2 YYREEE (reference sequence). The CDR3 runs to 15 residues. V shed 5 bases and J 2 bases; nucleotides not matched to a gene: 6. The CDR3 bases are TGTGCCAGCAGTTTACAGGGGAGAAACACCGGGGAGCTGTTTTTT. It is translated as CASSLQGRNTGELFF.

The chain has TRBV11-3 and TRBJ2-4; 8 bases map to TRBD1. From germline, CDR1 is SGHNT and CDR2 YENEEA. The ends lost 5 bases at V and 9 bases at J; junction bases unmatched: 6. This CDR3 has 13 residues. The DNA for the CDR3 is TGTGCCAGCAGCCGGACAGGGTTGGGCATTCAGTACTTC. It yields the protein CASSRTGLGIQYF.

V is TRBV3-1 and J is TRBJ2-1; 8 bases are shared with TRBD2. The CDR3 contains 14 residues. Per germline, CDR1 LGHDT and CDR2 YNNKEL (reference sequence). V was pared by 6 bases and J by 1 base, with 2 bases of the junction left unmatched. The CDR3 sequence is CASRGLGSYNEQFF. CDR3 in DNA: TGTGCCAGCAGGGGACTAGGTTCCTACAATGAGCAGTTCTTC.

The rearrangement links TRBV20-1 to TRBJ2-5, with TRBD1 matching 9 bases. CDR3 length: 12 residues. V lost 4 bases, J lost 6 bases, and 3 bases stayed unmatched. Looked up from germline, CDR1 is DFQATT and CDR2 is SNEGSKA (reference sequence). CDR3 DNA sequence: TGCAGTGCTACGGACAGGGGAAAGACCCAGTACTTC. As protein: CSATDRGKTQYF.

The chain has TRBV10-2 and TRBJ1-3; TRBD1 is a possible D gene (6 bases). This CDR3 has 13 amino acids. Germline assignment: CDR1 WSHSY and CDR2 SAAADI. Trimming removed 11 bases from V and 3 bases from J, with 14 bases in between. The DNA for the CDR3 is TGCGCCTCCCTCTCGGACAGTGGAAACACCATATATTTT. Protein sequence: CASLSDSGNTIYF.

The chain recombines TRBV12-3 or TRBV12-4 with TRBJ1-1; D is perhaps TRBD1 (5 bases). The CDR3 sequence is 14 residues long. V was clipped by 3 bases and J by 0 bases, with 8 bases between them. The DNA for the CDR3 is TGTGCCAGCAGTTTGAGGGGTATGAACACTGAAGCTTTCTTT. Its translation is CASSLRGMNTEAFF.

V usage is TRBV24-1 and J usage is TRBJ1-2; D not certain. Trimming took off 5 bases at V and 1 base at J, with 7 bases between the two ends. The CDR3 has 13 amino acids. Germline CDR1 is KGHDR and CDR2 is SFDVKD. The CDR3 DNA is TGTGCCACCAGTGCCGGGAGTAACTATGGCTACACCTTC. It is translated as CATSAGSNYGYTF.

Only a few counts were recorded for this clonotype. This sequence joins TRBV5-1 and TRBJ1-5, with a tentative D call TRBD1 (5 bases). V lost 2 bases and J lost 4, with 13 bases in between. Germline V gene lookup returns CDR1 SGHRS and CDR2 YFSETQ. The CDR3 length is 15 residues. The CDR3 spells CASSFLAGPNQPQHF. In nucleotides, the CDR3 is TGCGCCAGCAGCTTTTTGGCAGGGCCGAATCAGCCCCAGCATTTT.

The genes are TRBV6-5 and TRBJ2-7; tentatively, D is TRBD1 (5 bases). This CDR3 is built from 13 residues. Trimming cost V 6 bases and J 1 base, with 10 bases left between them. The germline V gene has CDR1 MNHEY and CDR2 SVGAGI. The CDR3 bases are TGTGCCAGCAGACAGGCCCATTCCTACGAGCAGTACTTC. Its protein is CASRQAHSYEQYF.

The CDR3 here is CSAPVGPGYNEQFF. Here the CDR3 DNA reads TGCAGTGCACCAGTAGGCCCCGGCTACAATGAGCAGTTCTTC. The chain uses TRBV20-1 and TRBJ2-1; D is uncertain. This CDR3 is built from 14 residues. Germline loops: CDR1 DFQATT, CDR2 SNEGSKA (reference sequence). The V end was cut by 6 bases, the J end by 3 bases, with 15 bases between.

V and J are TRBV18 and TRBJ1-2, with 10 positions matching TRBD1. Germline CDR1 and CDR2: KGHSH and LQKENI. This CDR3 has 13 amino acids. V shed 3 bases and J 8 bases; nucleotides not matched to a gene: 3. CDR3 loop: CASSPGTGVGYTF. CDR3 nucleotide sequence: TGTGCCAGCTCACCGGGGACAGGGGTCGGCTACACCTTC.

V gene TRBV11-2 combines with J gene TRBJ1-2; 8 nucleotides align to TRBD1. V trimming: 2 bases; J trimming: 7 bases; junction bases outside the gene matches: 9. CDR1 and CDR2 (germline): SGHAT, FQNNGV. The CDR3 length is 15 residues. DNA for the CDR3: TGTGCCAGCAGCTTACAGGGGGCTCTACTTCGTGGCTACACCTTC. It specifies CASSLQGALLRGYTF. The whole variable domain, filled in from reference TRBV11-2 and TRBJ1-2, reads EAGVAQSPRYKIIEKRQSVAFWCNPISGHATLYWYQQILGQGPKLLIQFQNNGVVDDSQLPKDRFSAERLKGVDSTLKIQPAKLEDSAVYLCASSLQGALLRGYTFGSGTRLTVV.

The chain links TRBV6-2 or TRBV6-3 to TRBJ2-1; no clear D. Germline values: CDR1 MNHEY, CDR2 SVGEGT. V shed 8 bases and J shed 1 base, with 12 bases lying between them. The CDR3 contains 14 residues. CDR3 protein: CASWTPSSYNEQFF. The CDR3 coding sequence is TGTGCCAGCTGGACCCCCTCGTCCTACAATGAGCAGTTCTTC.

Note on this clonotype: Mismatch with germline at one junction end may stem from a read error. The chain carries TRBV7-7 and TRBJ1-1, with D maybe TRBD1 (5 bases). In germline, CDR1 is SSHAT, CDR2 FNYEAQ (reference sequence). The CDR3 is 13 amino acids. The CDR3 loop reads CASSSQVNTEAFF. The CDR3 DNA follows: TGTGCTAGCAGCTCACAGGTCAACACTGAAGCTTTCTTT.

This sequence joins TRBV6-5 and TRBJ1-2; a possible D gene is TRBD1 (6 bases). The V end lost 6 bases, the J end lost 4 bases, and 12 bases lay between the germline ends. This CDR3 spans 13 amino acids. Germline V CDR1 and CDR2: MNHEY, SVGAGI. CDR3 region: CASRGGGSYGYTF. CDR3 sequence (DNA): TGTGCCAGCAGGGGTGGGGGCAGCTATGGCTACACCTTC.